The clone carrying this T cell receptor (beta chain) occurred many times. The data stem from a study of T cells of healthy individuals. One entry per CDR3 protein, called by TCRdb with MiXCR from the 5' RACE reads. The sample contains about 60,000 distinct CDR3 sequences, 16% of which appear only once. This CDR3 spans 15 amino acids. From germline, CDR1 is SGHTA and CDR2 FQGNSA. Trimming took 4 bases from V and 5 from J, leaving 16 bases between them. The receptor was isolated from a human donor in good health. The rearrangement joins TRBV7-2 to TRBJ2-3; D is perhaps TRBD1 or TRBD2 (5 bases each). The DNA of the CDR3 is TGTGCCAGCAGCTACCAACTGGGACCCGGAGATACGCAGTATTTT. Its protein is CASSYQLGPGDTQYF.